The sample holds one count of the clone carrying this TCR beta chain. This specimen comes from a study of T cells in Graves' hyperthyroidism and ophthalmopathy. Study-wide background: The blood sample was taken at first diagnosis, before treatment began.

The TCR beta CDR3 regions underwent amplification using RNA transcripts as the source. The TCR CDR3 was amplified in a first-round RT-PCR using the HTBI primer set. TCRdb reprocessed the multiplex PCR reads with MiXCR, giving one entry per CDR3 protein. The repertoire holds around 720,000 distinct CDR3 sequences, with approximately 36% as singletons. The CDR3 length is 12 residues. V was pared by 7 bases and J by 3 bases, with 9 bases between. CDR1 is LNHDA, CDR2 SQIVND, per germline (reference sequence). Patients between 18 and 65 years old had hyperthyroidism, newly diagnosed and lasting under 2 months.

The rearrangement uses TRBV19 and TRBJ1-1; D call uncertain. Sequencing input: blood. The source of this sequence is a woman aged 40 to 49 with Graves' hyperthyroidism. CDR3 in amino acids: CASNEGDTEAFF. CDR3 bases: TGTGCCAGTAACGAGGGTGACACTGAAGCTTTCTTT.